Listed below are T cell receptor beta chains from one sample, sequenced in a study of a mutant IDH1 vaccine in newly diagnosed glioma. These receptors have no identified antigens. Some clones are missing from TCRdb's copy, which holds only in-frame ones; the method was immunoSEQ multiplex PCR. The sample includes tens of thousands of clones, about four fifths of them seen just once. The sample was PBMCs, taken from a glioma patient whose treatment included an IDH1 peptide vaccine. Every receptor here comes from a man in his forties with glioma. Both conserved end residues are part of each CDR3. The order of the fields is clone size, V gene, D gene, J gene, CDR3 DNA, CDR3 protein. The D gene is left open where the match is weak. Part of the rows lack a size; the others show once, few, many or a class for expanded clones.

clone_size: -; v_call: TRBV28; d_call: -; j_call: TRBJ2-4; cdr3_nt: TGTGCCAGCAGTTCGTTTGCGGCCCTAGCCAAAAACATTCAGTACTTC; cdr3_aa: CASSSFAALAKNIQYF
clone_size: -; v_call: TRBV21-1; d_call: -; j_call: TRBJ2-7; cdr3_nt: TGTGCCAGCAGCATTCGACTAGCGGGTCTTTACGAGCAGTACTTC; cdr3_aa: CASSIRLAGLYEQYF
clone_size: -; v_call: TRBV7-7; d_call: -; j_call: TRBJ1-5; cdr3_nt: TGTGCCAGCAGCTTAGCGGTATTGCTGCCCCAGCATTTT; cdr3_aa: CASSLAVLLPQHF
clone_size: -; v_call: TRBV25-1; d_call: TRBD2; j_call: TRBJ2-5; cdr3_nt: TGTGCCAGCAGTGACGGGAGGGCCGGGGAGACCCAGTACTTC; cdr3_aa: CASSDGRAGETQYF
clone_size: once; v_call: TRBV7-9; d_call: -; j_call: TRBJ1-3; cdr3_nt: TGTGCCAGCTTCAGGAGAGACTTAAACCTCTCTGGAAACACCATATATTTT; cdr3_aa: CASFRRDLNLSGNTIYF
clone_size: -; v_call: TRBV29-1; d_call: TRBD2; j_call: TRBJ2-7; cdr3_nt: TGCAGCGTTCATGTGGCTAGCGGGAGTTACGAGCAGTACTTC; cdr3_aa: CSVHVASGSYEQYF
clone_size: -; v_call: TRBV7-9; d_call: TRBD2; j_call: TRBJ2-7; cdr3_nt: TGTGCCAGCAGCTCAGCGGGAGCGTTCTACGAGCAGTACTTC; cdr3_aa: CASSSAGAFYEQYF
clone_size: -; v_call: TRBV5-6; d_call: -; j_call: TRBJ2-5; cdr3_nt: TGTGCCAGCAGCTGGGGGGGCTACCAAGAGACCCAGTACTTC; cdr3_aa: CASSWGGYQETQYF
clone_size: -; v_call: TRBV7-9; d_call: -; j_call: TRBJ1-2; cdr3_nt: TGTGCCAGCAGCCAAACAGGGATTGGCTACACCTTC; cdr3_aa: CASSQTGIGYTF
clone_size: -; v_call: TRBV14; d_call: -; j_call: TRBJ1-1; cdr3_nt: TGTGCCAGCAGCCAGGTGAACACTGAAGCTTTCTTT; cdr3_aa: CASSQVNTEAFF
clone_size: -; v_call: TRBV11-3; d_call: -; j_call: TRBJ2-1; cdr3_nt: TGTGCCAGCGGTTCCTACAATGAGCAGTTCTTC; cdr3_aa: CASGSYNEQFF
clone_size: few; v_call: TRBV29-1; d_call: TRBD2; j_call: TRBJ2-7; cdr3_nt: TGCAGCGTTACGAGGACTAGCGGGATGGGCGAGCAGTACTTC; cdr3_aa: CSVTRTSGMGEQYF
clone_size: -; v_call: TRBV5-1; d_call: -; j_call: TRBJ1-4; cdr3_nt: TGCGCCAGCAGCTTAGCAGGCCGGGAAAAACTGTTTTTT; cdr3_aa: CASSLAGREKLFF
clone_size: -; v_call: TRBV7-9; d_call: -; j_call: TRBJ2-2; cdr3_nt: TGTGCCACCTCGGGGCGGGCCGGGGAGCTGTTTTTT; cdr3_aa: CATSGRAGELFF
clone_size: -; v_call: TRBV7-2; d_call: TRBD2; j_call: TRBJ2-2; cdr3_nt: TGTGCCAGCAGCTCAACCCGTGGGGACTATCTGAACACCGGGGAGCTGTTTTTT; cdr3_aa: CASSSTRGDYLNTGELFF
clone_size: -; v_call: TRBV5-1; d_call: -; j_call: TRBJ2-7; cdr3_nt: TGCGCCAGCAGCCCCTCTGCAGGATACGAGCAGTACTTC; cdr3_aa: CASSPSAGYEQYF
clone_size: -; v_call: TRBV6-1; d_call: -; j_call: TRBJ1-3; cdr3_nt: TGTGCCAGCGGCGAGACGGACCGCTCTGGAAACACCATATATTTT; cdr3_aa: CASGETDRSGNTIYF
clone_size: -; v_call: TRBV5-4; d_call: TRBD2; j_call: TRBJ2-1; cdr3_nt: TGTGCCAGCAAGATCAGGACTAGCGGGAGCAATGAGCAGTTCTTC; cdr3_aa: CASKIRTSGSNEQFF
clone_size: -; v_call: TRBV9; d_call: -; j_call: TRBJ2-2; cdr3_nt: TGTGCCTCCCGGGAAGAGGGAGCAAACACCGGGGAGCTGTTTTTT; cdr3_aa: CASREEGANTGELFF
clone_size: -; v_call: TRBV9; d_call: -; j_call: TRBJ2-3; cdr3_nt: TGTGCCAGCAGCGTAGCGGTAGGAGAGGATACGCAGTATTTT; cdr3_aa: CASSVAVGEDTQYF
clone_size: -; v_call: TRBV19; d_call: -; j_call: TRBJ1-5; cdr3_nt: TGTGCCAGTAGTGCCATAGACAGTGGAGGCAATCAGCCCCAGCATTTT; cdr3_aa: CASSAIDSGGNQPQHF
clone_size: -; v_call: TRBV14; d_call: TRBD2; j_call: TRBJ2-1; cdr3_nt: TGTGCCAGCAGCCAAGATCAAGCGGGAGTGCGCAATGAGCAGTTCTTC; cdr3_aa: CASSQDQAGVRNEQFF
clone_size: -; v_call: TRBV5-1; d_call: -; j_call: TRBJ1-2; cdr3_nt: TGCGCCAGCAGCTTGGCCGTCGGGGAGGATGGATATGGCTACACCTTC; cdr3_aa: CASSLAVGEDGYGYTF
clone_size: -; v_call: TRBV11-2; d_call: -; j_call: TRBJ1-2; cdr3_nt: TGTGCCAGCAGCTTAGAAGCGGGAGCTAACTATGGCTACACCTTC; cdr3_aa: CASSLEAGANYGYTF
clone_size: -; v_call: TRBV19; d_call: -; j_call: TRBJ2-2; cdr3_nt: TGTGCCAGTAGTAGGATAGCGAGCCCTACGAACACCGGGGAGCTGTTTTTT; cdr3_aa: CASSRIASPTNTGELFF
clone_size: -; v_call: TRBV5-4; d_call: TRBD1; j_call: TRBJ1-4; cdr3_nt: TGTGCCAGCAGCTCGGGACAGAATAATGAAAAACTGTTTTTT; cdr3_aa: CASSSGQNNEKLFF
clone_size: -; v_call: TRBV18; d_call: -; j_call: TRBJ2-2; cdr3_nt: TGTGCCAGCTCTATAGCGTACGAGGGGGAGCTGTTTTTT; cdr3_aa: CASSIAYEGELFF
clone_size: -; v_call: TRBV2; d_call: TRBD1; j_call: TRBJ1-5; cdr3_nt: TGTGCCAGCAGTGGAGCGACAGGGAAGCAGCCCCAGCATTTT; cdr3_aa: CASSGATGKQPQHF
clone_size: -; v_call: TRBV6-5; d_call: -; j_call: TRBJ2-1; cdr3_nt: TGTGCCAGCAGTTCCTCTAGACGGGAGTACAATGAGCAGTTCTTC; cdr3_aa: CASSSSRREYNEQFF
clone_size: -; v_call: TRBV5-5; d_call: TRBD2; j_call: TRBJ2-7; cdr3_nt: TGTGCCAGCAGCACCCTGCGGGGGACTAGCGGGAGCCACGAGCAGTACTTC; cdr3_aa: CASSTLRGTSGSHEQYF
clone_size: -; v_call: TRBV6-6; d_call: TRBD2; j_call: TRBJ2-2; cdr3_nt: TGTGCCAGCAGTTACGCGGGAGTTACCGGGGAGCTGTTTTTT; cdr3_aa: CASSYAGVTGELFF
clone_size: -; v_call: TRBV27; d_call: TRBD1; j_call: TRBJ2-7; cdr3_nt: TGTGCCAGCAGCCAGCCGGGACAGGGTGAATACGAGCAGTACTTC; cdr3_aa: CASSQPGQGEYEQYF
clone_size: -; v_call: TRBV5-4; d_call: -; j_call: TRBJ2-2; cdr3_nt: TGTGCCAGCATCCCGGGAGAGGGCACCGGGGAGCTGTTTTTT; cdr3_aa: CASIPGEGTGELFF
clone_size: -; v_call: TRBV9; d_call: TRBD1; j_call: TRBJ1-2; cdr3_nt: TGTGCCAGCAGCGTAGAGAGCAGGGGGCCTCGCTACACCTTC; cdr3_aa: CASSVESRGPRYTF
clone_size: -; v_call: TRBV6-5; d_call: -; j_call: TRBJ2-7; cdr3_nt: TGTGCCAGCAGTTACGCCGGACAGAGCTCCTACGAGCAGTACTTC; cdr3_aa: CASSYAGQSSYEQYF
clone_size: -; v_call: TRBV5-1; d_call: -; j_call: TRBJ1-1; cdr3_nt: TGCGCCAGCACGGGTGTGAGCACTGAAGCTTTCTTT; cdr3_aa: CASTGVSTEAFF
clone_size: -; v_call: TRBV7-9; d_call: -; j_call: TRBJ1-2; cdr3_nt: TGTGCCAGCAGCTTCCCTATCGAGGATGGCTACACCTTC; cdr3_aa: CASSFPIEDGYTF
clone_size: -; v_call: TRBV6-1; d_call: -; j_call: TRBJ2-4; cdr3_nt: TGTGCCAGCAGTGATCAGTCTCCCAAAAACATTCAGTACTTC; cdr3_aa: CASSDQSPKNIQYF
clone_size: -; v_call: TRBV25-1; d_call: -; j_call: TRBJ2-1; cdr3_nt: TGTGCCAGCAGTGGATTCGGGACTGCCTACAATGAGCAGTTCTTC; cdr3_aa: CASSGFGTAYNEQFF
clone_size: -; v_call: TRBV27; d_call: TRBD2; j_call: TRBJ2-7; cdr3_nt: TGTGCCAGCAGTCTAGCGGGAGTTTACCACGAGCAGTACTTC; cdr3_aa: CASSLAGVYHEQYF
clone_size: few; v_call: TRBV1; d_call: -; j_call: TRBJ1-1; cdr3_nt: TGCACCAGCAGCCAAGCGACTTATGCGAACACTGAAGCTTTCTTT; cdr3_aa: CTSSQATYANTEAFF
clone_size: -; v_call: TRBV6-5; d_call: -; j_call: TRBJ2-5; cdr3_nt: TGTGCCAGCAGTTACGGGGGAATGATGGAGACCCAGTACTTC; cdr3_aa: CASSYGGMMETQYF
clone_size: -; v_call: TRBV11-2; d_call: TRBD2; j_call: TRBJ2-1; cdr3_nt: TGTGCCAGCAGCTTAGGTCTAGCGGGCCAAGAGCAGTTCTTC; cdr3_aa: CASSLGLAGQEQFF
clone_size: -; v_call: TRBV9; d_call: -; j_call: TRBJ2-5; cdr3_nt: TGTGCCAGCAGCGTAGGGACCGCCGGCAGAGAGACCCAGTACTTC; cdr3_aa: CASSVGTAGRETQYF
clone_size: once; v_call: TRBV4-1; d_call: TRBD2; j_call: TRBJ2-7; cdr3_nt: TGCGCCAGCAGCCAGGGGCTAGCGGGAGAGAACGAGCAGTACTTC; cdr3_aa: CASSQGLAGENEQYF
clone_size: -; v_call: TRBV14; d_call: -; j_call: TRBJ2-5; cdr3_nt: TGTGCCAGCAGCCGCCTACAAGAGACCCAGTACTTC; cdr3_aa: CASSRLQETQYF
clone_size: medium-sized; v_call: TRBV27; d_call: -; j_call: TRBJ1-5; cdr3_nt: TGTGCCAGCAGTTCCCTCAGTGGGTTGCCCCAGCATTTT; cdr3_aa: CASSSLSGLPQHF
clone_size: few; v_call: TRBV10-1; d_call: -; j_call: TRBJ1-3; cdr3_nt: TGCGCCACACAGGGAAACACCATATATTTT; cdr3_aa: CATQGNTIYF
clone_size: -; v_call: TRBV5-1; d_call: -; j_call: TRBJ2-1; cdr3_nt: TGCGCCAGCAGCTTCGGAGCGCTCACCTACAATGAGCAGTTCTTC; cdr3_aa: CASSFGALTYNEQFF
clone_size: once; v_call: TRBV6-5; d_call: TRBD1; j_call: TRBJ2-5; cdr3_nt: TGTGCCAGCAGTAGGACAGGGAAGGAGACCCAGTACTTC; cdr3_aa: CASSRTGKETQYF
clone_size: -; v_call: TRBV4-1; d_call: -; j_call: TRBJ2-7; cdr3_nt: TGCGCCAGCAGGCGCACGGACCTTGACTACGAGCAGTACTTC; cdr3_aa: CASRRTDLDYEQYF
clone_size: -; v_call: TRBV15; d_call: -; j_call: TRBJ2-3; cdr3_nt: TGTGCCACCGGTGGCCCACCAGATACGCAGTATTTT; cdr3_aa: CATGGPPDTQYF
clone_size: -; v_call: TRBV19; d_call: -; j_call: TRBJ2-1; cdr3_nt: TGTGCCAGTAGTATAGCCTCTTGGGACAATGAGCAGTTCTTC; cdr3_aa: CASSIASWDNEQFF
clone_size: -; v_call: TRBV4-2; d_call: TRBD1; j_call: TRBJ2-1; cdr3_nt: TGTGCCAGCAGCCAAGATGGGACAGGGGGCTGGTCCTACAATGAGCAGTTCTTC; cdr3_aa: CASSQDGTGGWSYNEQFF
clone_size: -; v_call: TRBV9; d_call: -; j_call: TRBJ1-1; cdr3_nt: TGTGCCAGCAGCGTAGAGGGGGAGTGGGGGGAAGCTTTCTTT; cdr3_aa: CASSVEGEWGEAFF
clone_size: -; v_call: TRBV5-4; d_call: -; j_call: TRBJ2-7; cdr3_nt: TGTGCCAGCAGCGTACAGGGTGAGCAGTACTTC; cdr3_aa: CASSVQGEQYF
clone_size: -; v_call: TRBV10-3; d_call: -; j_call: TRBJ1-1; cdr3_nt: TGTGCCATCAGCCTAGGGAGCCCCACTTACACTGAAGCTTTCTTT; cdr3_aa: CAISLGSPTYTEAFF
clone_size: -; v_call: TRBV18; d_call: TRBD1; j_call: TRBJ2-7; cdr3_nt: TGTGCCAGCTCACGGGCCGGGACAGTTGCCATTTGGAACTTC; cdr3_aa: CASSRAGTVAIWNF
clone_size: -; v_call: TRBV12-1; d_call: -; j_call: TRBJ2-7; cdr3_nt: TGTGCCAGCAGCTCGGGACTAGCGGACTCCTACGAGCAGTACTTC; cdr3_aa: CASSSGLADSYEQYF